The rows below give T cell receptor beta chains drawn from one sample of a study of T cell changes during pregnancy in multiple sclerosis. The method was immunoSEQ multiplex PCR; TCRdb's version includes in-frame clones alone and lacks a portion of them. The table includes 70,000 to 95,000 clones, around 92% detected once. The sample here was peripheral blood, taken in the third trimester of pregnancy. These receptors all stem from a female donor with multiple sclerosis, enrolled in a pregnancy study. Both conserved end residues are part of each CDR3. The D gene is left open where the match is weak. Clone size is not always given. Where it is, it says once, few, many or a class for expanded clones.

D gene: NA; clone size: NA; V gene: TRBV12-2; J gene: TRBJ2-7; CDR3 DNA: TGTGCAAGTCGCCCCCTGGGCAAAACAGGGCCCTACGAGCAGTACTTC; CDR3 protein: CASRPLGKTGPYEQYF
D gene: TRBD1; clone size: NA; V gene: TRBV5-4; J gene: TRBJ2-3; CDR3 DNA: TGTGCCAGCAGCGGGGCGGGACAGGGGATAAGGACAGATACGCAGTATTTT; CDR3 protein: CASSGAGQGIRTDTQYF
D gene: TRBD2; clone size: NA; V gene: TRBV7-9; J gene: TRBJ2-2; CDR3 DNA: TGTGCCAGCAGCAAAGAGGGAGCGGGGCCGTTTGGCACCGGGGAGCTGTTTTTT; CDR3 protein: CASSKEGAGPFGTGELFF
D gene: TRBD1; clone size: NA; V gene: TRBV4-2; J gene: TRBJ1-3; CDR3 DNA: TGTGCCAGCAGCCAAGGGACAGGGGGATTGATGGGAAACACCATATATTTT; CDR3 protein: CASSQGTGGLMGNTIYF
D gene: NA; clone size: NA; V gene: TRBV2; J gene: TRBJ1-2; CDR3 DNA: TGTGCCAGCAAGGCGGGCAGGGAGGGTGGCTACACCTTC; CDR3 protein: CASKAGREGGYTF
D gene: NA; clone size: NA; V gene: TRBV4-2; J gene: TRBJ2-1; CDR3 DNA: TGTGCCAGCAGCCAAGATGGGGCTTACTCCAATGAGCAGTTCTTC; CDR3 protein: CASSQDGAYSNEQFF
D gene: TRBD1; clone size: once; V gene: TRBV29-1; J gene: TRBJ1-2; CDR3 DNA: TGCAGCGTTGAATCAGGGGGCAGATATGGCTACACCTTC; CDR3 protein: CSVESGGRYGYTF
D gene: TRBD1; clone size: NA; V gene: TRBV5-8; J gene: TRBJ1-1; CDR3 DNA: TGTGCCAGCAGGCCGGGACAGGGGTTCAAGAACACTGAAGCTTTCTTT; CDR3 protein: CASRPGQGFKNTEAFF
D gene: TRBD1; clone size: once; V gene: TRBV5-1; J gene: TRBJ1-1; CDR3 DNA: TGCGCCAGCAGCTTGAACTCAGGGGGCGGCACTGAAGCTTTCTTT; CDR3 protein: CASSLNSGGGTEAFF
D gene: TRBD1; clone size: NA; V gene: TRBV11-2; J gene: TRBJ2-1; CDR3 DNA: TGTGCCAGCAGGTTACTACAGGGGAGCTCCTACAATGAGCAGTTCTTC; CDR3 protein: CASRLLQGSSYNEQFF
D gene: NA; clone size: NA; V gene: TRBV6-5; J gene: TRBJ2-3; CDR3 DNA: TGTGCCAGCAGTTACACGGCAGGGCTCACAGATACGCAGTATTTT; CDR3 protein: CASSYTAGLTDTQYF
D gene: TRBD1; clone size: few; V gene: TRBV2; J gene: TRBJ1-1; CDR3 DNA: TGTGCCAGCATTCCGGACAGGGGGAGTGGGACTGAAGCTTTCTTT; CDR3 protein: CASIPDRGSGTEAFF
D gene: NA; clone size: NA; V gene: TRBV28; J gene: TRBJ1-1; CDR3 DNA: TGTGCCAGCAGTTTAGTAGGGACTTACACTGAAGCTTTCTTT; CDR3 protein: CASSLVGTYTEAFF
D gene: TRBD1; clone size: once; V gene: TRBV7-8; J gene: TRBJ1-2; CDR3 DNA: TGTGCCAGCAGCTTACCAGGGGGCAGAGGCTACACCTTC; CDR3 protein: CASSLPGGRGYTF
D gene: NA; clone size: NA; V gene: TRBV27; J gene: TRBJ1-1; CDR3 DNA: TGTGCCAGCTCCGCGGCTTCGAACACTGAAGCTTTCTTT; CDR3 protein: CASSAASNTEAFF
D gene: NA; clone size: NA; V gene: TRBV19; J gene: TRBJ2-7; CDR3 DNA: TGTGCCAGTAGTATAGGCGGAGCACACTACGAGCAGTACTTC; CDR3 protein: CASSIGGAHYEQYF
D gene: NA; clone size: NA; V gene: TRBV9; J gene: TRBJ2-7; CDR3 DNA: TGTGCCAGCAGTCACTCCTACGAGCAGTACTTC; CDR3 protein: CASSHSYEQYF
D gene: NA; clone size: NA; V gene: TRBV2; J gene: TRBJ2-3; CDR3 DNA: TGTGCCAGCAGTGAACAAATGAGAGGGACAGATACGCAGTATTTT; CDR3 protein: CASSEQMRGTDTQYF
D gene: NA; clone size: NA; V gene: TRBV5-1; J gene: TRBJ2-2; CDR3 DNA: TGCGCCAGCAGGACCCTAGAGAACACCGGGGAGCTGTTTTTT; CDR3 protein: CASRTLENTGELFF
D gene: TRBD2; clone size: NA; V gene: TRBV5-1; J gene: TRBJ2-1; CDR3 DNA: TGCGCCAGCAGGGTAGCGGGCGCCCAAGTTGGTAATGAGCAGTTCTTC; CDR3 protein: CASRVAGAQVGNEQFF
D gene: TRBD2; clone size: once; V gene: TRBV6-5; J gene: TRBJ2-5; CDR3 DNA: TGTGCCAGCAGTTACTCGGGAGGGCAAGAGACCCAGTACTTC; CDR3 protein: CASSYSGGQETQYF
D gene: NA; clone size: NA; V gene: TRBV13; J gene: TRBJ1-1; CDR3 DNA: TGTGCCAGCAGCCGACGTACGGGAGAAGCTTTCTTT; CDR3 protein: CASSRRTGEAFF
D gene: TRBD2; clone size: NA; V gene: TRBV19; J gene: TRBJ2-3; CDR3 DNA: TGTGCCAGTAGTATGGGTAGCGGGAGTCCCACAGATACGCAGTATTTT; CDR3 protein: CASSMGSGSPTDTQYF
D gene: TRBD2; clone size: NA; V gene: TRBV28; J gene: TRBJ2-7; CDR3 DNA: TGTGCCAGCAGTTTCGTGGGGCTAGCGGGGACTTTGGGCTACGAGCAGTACTTC; CDR3 protein: CASSFVGLAGTLGYEQYF
D gene: NA; clone size: NA; V gene: TRBV4-3; J gene: TRBJ2-7; CDR3 DNA: TGCGCCAGCAGCCAAGCGGGTCAGGGCTACGAGCAGTACTTC; CDR3 protein: CASSQAGQGYEQYF
D gene: NA; clone size: NA; V gene: TRBV6-5; J gene: TRBJ2-3; CDR3 DNA: TGTGCCAGCAGCTCCTTTGAGGCAGGGGAAGTGTATTTT; CDR3 protein: CASSSFEAGEVYF